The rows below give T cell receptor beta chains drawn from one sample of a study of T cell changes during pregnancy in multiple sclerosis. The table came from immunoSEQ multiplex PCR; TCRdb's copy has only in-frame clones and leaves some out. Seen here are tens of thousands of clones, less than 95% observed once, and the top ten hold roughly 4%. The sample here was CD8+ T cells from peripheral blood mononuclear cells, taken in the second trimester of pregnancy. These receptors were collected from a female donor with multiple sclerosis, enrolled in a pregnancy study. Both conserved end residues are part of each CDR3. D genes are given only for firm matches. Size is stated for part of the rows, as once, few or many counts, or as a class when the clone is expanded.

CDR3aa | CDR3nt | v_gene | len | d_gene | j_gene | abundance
CASSDPRNSYNEQFF | TGTGCCAGCAGTGATCCGCGGAATTCCTACAATGAGCAGTTCTTC | TRBV2 | 15 | . | TRBJ2-1 | once
CASSLWRERTDTQYF | TGCGCCAGCAGCTTGTGGCGGGAACGCACAGATACGCAGTATTTT | TRBV5-1 | 15 | . | TRBJ2-3 | .
CASSLGQDNSPLHF | TGCGCCAGCAGCTTGGGACAGGATAATTCACCCCTCCACTTT | TRBV5-1 | 14 | . | TRBJ1-6 | .
CASSLGDSVLEQYF | TGTGCCAGCAGCTTGGGGGACTCTGTTTTAGAGCAGTACTTC | TRBV5-6 | 14 | . | TRBJ2-7 | once
CASSVVGQGDYNEQFF | TGTGCCAGCAGCGTAGTAGGGCAGGGGGATTACAATGAGCAGTTCTTC | TRBV9 | 16 | TRBD1 | TRBJ2-1 | .
CASSPGTWNSYEQYF | TGTGCCAGCAGTCCCGGGACATGGAATTCATACGAGCAGTACTTC | TRBV6-5 | 15 | . | TRBJ2-7 | few
CASSVAGTGTDTQYF | TGTGCCAGCAGCGTAGCCGGGACAGGCACAGATACGCAGTATTTT | TRBV9 | 15 | TRBD1 | TRBJ2-3 | .
CASMGGGRDMNTEAFF | TGTGCCAGTATGGGGGGGGGCAGAGACATGAACACTGAAGCTTTCTTT | TRBV19 | 16 | . | TRBJ1-1 | .
CASSLGSGSAYEQYF | TGTGCCAGCAGCCTAGGTAGCGGTTCCGCCTACGAGCAGTACTTC | TRBV7-2 | 15 | . | TRBJ2-7 | once
CASRDRTAPNYGYTF | TGCGCCAGCAGGGACCGGACAGCGCCTAACTATGGCTACACCTTC | TRBV27 | 15 | . | TRBJ1-2 | .
CASTPGTGYYGYTF | TGCGCCAGCACCCCCGGGACAGGCTACTATGGCTACACCTTC | TRBV5-1 | 14 | TRBD1 | TRBJ1-2 | .
CASSPKSVTVIYEQYF | TGTGCCAGCAGCCCCAAATCCGTGACAGTTATCTACGAGCAGTACTTC | TRBV2 | 16 | . | TRBJ2-7 | .
CASTPHSGSSGELFF | TGTGCCAGCACGCCCCATAGCGGGAGTTCCGGGGAGCTGTTTTTT | TRBV27 | 15 | TRBD2 | TRBJ2-2 | .
CASSKKAGGSLNEQFF | TGTGCCAGCAGTAAGAAGGCAGGGGGCAGTTTGAATGAGCAGTTCTTC | TRBV27 | 16 | TRBD1 | TRBJ2-1 | .
CASRDRTAPNYGYTF | TGTGCCAGCAGGGACCGGACAGCGCCTAACTATGGCTACACCTTC | TRBV27 | 15 | . | TRBJ1-2 | .
CASSLGAGEQFF | TGTGCCAGCAGCTTAGGGGCTGGTGAGCAGTTCTTC | TRBV7-9 | 12 | . | TRBJ2-1 | .
CASSAQGPYTEAFF | TGTGCCAGCAGTGCTCAGGGGCCCTACACTGAAGCTTTCTTT | TRBV27 | 14 | . | TRBJ1-1 | few
CASSLNMNTEAFF | TGCGCCAGCAGCTTGAACATGAACACTGAAGCTTTCTTT | TRBV5-1 | 13 | . | TRBJ1-1 | few
CASSARTETKETQYF | TGTGCCAGCAGCGCGAGGACAGAGACGAAAGAGACCCAGTACTTC | TRBV9 | 15 | . | TRBJ2-5 | .
CASSQTGVEYEQYF | TGCGCCAGCAGCCAAACAGGGGTTGAATACGAGCAGTACTTC | TRBV4-3 | 14 | TRBD1 | TRBJ2-7 | .
CASSQGRGADSGRVWGELFF | TGCGCCAGCAGCCAAGGCCGGGGCGCGGATAGCGGGAGAGTATGGGGGGAGCTGTTTTTT | TRBV4-3 | 20 | TRBD2 | TRBJ2-2 | .
CASSVGSGLGTEAFF | TGTGCCAGCAGCGTAGGTTCAGGGTTGGGGACTGAAGCTTTCTTT | TRBV9 | 15 | . | TRBJ1-1 | .
CASSLWKGQVGNQPQHF | TGTGCCAGCAGTTTATGGAAGGGACAGGTTGGCAATCAGCCCCAGCATTTT | TRBV28 | 17 | TRBD1 | TRBJ1-5 | .
CSVESRVDTGELFF | TGCAGCGTTGAATCCAGGGTGGACACCGGGGAGCTGTTTTTT | TRBV29-1 | 14 | . | TRBJ2-2 | once
CASRFGQGNTEAFF | TGTGCCAGCAGATTTGGACAGGGGAACACTGAAGCTTTCTTT | TRBV5-4 | 14 | TRBD1 | TRBJ1-1 | once
CASSPRHLGSYEQYF | TGTGCCAGCTCACCACGACACTTGGGGAGTTACGAGCAGTACTTC | TRBV18 | 15 | . | TRBJ2-7 | .
CASSFSGEREETQYF | TGTGCCAGCAGTTTCTCAGGGGAGCGGGAGGAGACCCAGTACTTC | TRBV28 | 15 | TRBD2 | TRBJ2-5 | .
CASSPGRDRSLSGYTF | TGTGCCAGCAGCCCTGGGCGGGACAGGTCTCTATCAGGCTACACCTTC | TRBV5-4 | 16 | TRBD1 | TRBJ1-2 | .
CASSPGNQGARWYGYTF | TGCGCCAGCAGCCCAGGGAACCAGGGGGCGCGGTGGTATGGCTACACCTTC | TRBV4-1 | 17 | TRBD1 | TRBJ1-2 | once
CASMRTGQGGQPQHF | TGTGCCAGCATGCGAACTGGACAGGGAGGGCAGCCCCAGCATTTT | TRBV6-1 | 15 | TRBD1 | TRBJ1-5 | .
CASREGGSNQPQHF | TGTGCCAGTAGGGAGGGGGGTAGCAATCAGCCCCAGCATTTT | TRBV27 | 14 | . | TRBJ1-5 | .
CASSPQGAYEQYF | TGCGCCAGCAGCCCCCAGGGGGCCTACGAGCAGTACTTC | TRBV4-1 | 13 | TRBD1 | TRBJ2-7 | .
CASSYTSGIQETQYF | TGTGCCAGTAGTTATACTAGCGGTATCCAAGAGACCCAGTACTTC | TRBV19 | 15 | TRBD2 | TRBJ2-5 | .
CASRRGPTDTQYF | TGCGCCAGCAGGAGGGGGCCCACAGATACGCAGTATTTT | TRBV4-1 | 13 | TRBD1 | TRBJ2-3 | .
CASGGTSSYNEQFF | TGTGCCAGTGGAGGGACTAGCTCCTACAATGAGCAGTTCTTC | TRBV6-5 | 14 | TRBD2 | TRBJ2-1 | .
CASSQEQGLDFYNEQFF | TGCGCCAGCAGCCAAGAGCAGGGACTAGATTTCTACAATGAGCAGTTCTTC | TRBV4-1 | 17 | TRBD2 | TRBJ2-1 | .
CASSDGTQETQYF | TGTGCCAGCAGTGACGGCACACAAGAGACCCAGTACTTC | TRBV6-4 | 13 | . | TRBJ2-5 | .
CAITGTGANTGELFF | TGTGCCATCACTGGGACGGGGGCGAACACCGGGGAGCTGTTTTTT | TRBV10-3 | 15 | . | TRBJ2-2 | once